This TCR beta chain was profiled in a study of cytomegalovirus exposure and HLA in healthy donors. Study-wide points: Cytomegalovirus status was reportedly diagnosed by the classifier with high specificity and sensitivity. Sequencing depth roughly uniform across donors was assumed in presence/absence analyses.

Comment on this clone: Its antigen is unidentified. Germline is not matched at one junction end, which may reflect a read error.

Germline values: CDR1 MNHNY, CDR2 SVGAGI (reference sequence). This CDR3 is built from 15 residues. The PCR made use of 60 Vbeta and 13 Jbeta primers. Here immunoSEQ multiplex PCR was the method, and the copy in TCRdb shows in-frame clones only, minus some. The sample shows 58,000 or so clones, about 72% of them seen only once. The sequenced sample consisted of PBMCs. This rearrangement joins TRBV6-6 to TRBJ2-3, with 9 bases that match TRBD2. The sequence derives from a man in his fifties in good health and CMV-seropositive. Here the CDR3 reads CASSTGTSKTHPSRF. CDR3 bases: TGTGCCAGCAGTACCGGGACTAGCAAAACCCACCCCTCAAGATTT.